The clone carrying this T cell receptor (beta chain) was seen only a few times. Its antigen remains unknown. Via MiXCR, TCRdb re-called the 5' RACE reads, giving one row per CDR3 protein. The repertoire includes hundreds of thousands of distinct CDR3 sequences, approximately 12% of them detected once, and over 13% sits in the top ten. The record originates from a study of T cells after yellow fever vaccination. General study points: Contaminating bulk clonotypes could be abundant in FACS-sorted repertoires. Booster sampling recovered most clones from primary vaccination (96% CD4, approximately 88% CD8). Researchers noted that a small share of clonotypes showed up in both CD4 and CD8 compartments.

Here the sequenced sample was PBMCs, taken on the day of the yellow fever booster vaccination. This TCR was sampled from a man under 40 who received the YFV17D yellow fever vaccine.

The CDR3 DNA sequence: TGCGCCAGCAGCTTGGGGGCTAGTGTATCGGAGACCCAGTACTTC. Protein product: CASSLGASVSETQYF. The chain has TRBV5-1 and TRBJ2-5; no reliable D call. Germline lookup yields CDR1 SGHRS and CDR2 YFSETQ. V dropped 0 bases and J dropped 5 bases, with 14 bases sitting between them. CDR3 size: 15 residues.